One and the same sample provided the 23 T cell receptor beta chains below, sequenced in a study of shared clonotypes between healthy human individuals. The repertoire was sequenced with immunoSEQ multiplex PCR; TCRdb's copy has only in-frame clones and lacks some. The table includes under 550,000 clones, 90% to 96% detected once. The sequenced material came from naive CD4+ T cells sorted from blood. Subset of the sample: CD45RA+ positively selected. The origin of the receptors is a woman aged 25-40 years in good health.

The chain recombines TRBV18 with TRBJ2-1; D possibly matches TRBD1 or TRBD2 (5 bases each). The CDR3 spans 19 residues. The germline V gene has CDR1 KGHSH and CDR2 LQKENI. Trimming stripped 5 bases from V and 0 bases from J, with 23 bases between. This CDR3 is CASSSRGGRTPSSYNEQFF. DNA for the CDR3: TGTGCCAGCTCATCACGGGGTGGACGGACACCCTCCTCCTACAATGAGCAGTTCTTC.

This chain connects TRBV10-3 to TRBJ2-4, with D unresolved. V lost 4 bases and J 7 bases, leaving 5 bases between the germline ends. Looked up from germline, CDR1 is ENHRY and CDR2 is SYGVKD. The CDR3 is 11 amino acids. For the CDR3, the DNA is TGTGCCATCAGTGTGGGTAACATTCAGTACTTC. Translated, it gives CAISVGNIQYF.

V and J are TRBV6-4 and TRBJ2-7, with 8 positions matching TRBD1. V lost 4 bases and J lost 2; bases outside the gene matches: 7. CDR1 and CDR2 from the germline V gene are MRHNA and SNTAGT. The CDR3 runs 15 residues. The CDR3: CASSVYRGEAYEQYF. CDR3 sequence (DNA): TGTGCCAGCAGTGTGTACAGGGGGGAGGCCTACGAGCAGTACTTC.

The CDR3 loop is CASSASPQGAMDNEQFF. The CDR3 region has the DNA TGTGCCAGCAGCGCCTCTCCACAGGGGGCGATGGACAATGAGCAGTTCTTC. V and J are TRBV9 and TRBJ2-1; 9 nucleotides agree with TRBD1. Per germline, CDR1 SGDLS and CDR2 YYNGEE. This CDR3 is built from 17 residues. V dropped 3 bases and J dropped 5; count of bases not matched to a gene: 12.

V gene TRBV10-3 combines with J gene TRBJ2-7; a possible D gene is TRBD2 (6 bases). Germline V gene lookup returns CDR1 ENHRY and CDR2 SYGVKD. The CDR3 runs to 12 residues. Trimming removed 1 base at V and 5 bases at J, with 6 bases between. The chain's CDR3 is CAISEWRDEQYF. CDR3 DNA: TGTGCCATCAGTGAGTGGAGGGACGAGCAGTACTTC.

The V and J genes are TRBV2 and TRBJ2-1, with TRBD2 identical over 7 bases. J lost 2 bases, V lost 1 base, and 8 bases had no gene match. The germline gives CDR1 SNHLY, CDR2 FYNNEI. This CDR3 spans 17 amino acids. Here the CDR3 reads CASSEGLRGSAYNEQFF. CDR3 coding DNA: TGTGCCAGCAGTGAAGGCCTCCGCGGGAGCGCCTACAATGAGCAGTTCTTC.

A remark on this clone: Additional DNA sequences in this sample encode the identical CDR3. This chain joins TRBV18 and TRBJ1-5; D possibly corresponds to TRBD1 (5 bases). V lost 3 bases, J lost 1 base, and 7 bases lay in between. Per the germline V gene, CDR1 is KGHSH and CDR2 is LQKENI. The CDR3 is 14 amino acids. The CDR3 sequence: CASSPEGSNQPQHF. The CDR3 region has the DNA TGTGCCAGCTCACCGGAGGGGAGCAATCAGCCCCAGCATTTT.

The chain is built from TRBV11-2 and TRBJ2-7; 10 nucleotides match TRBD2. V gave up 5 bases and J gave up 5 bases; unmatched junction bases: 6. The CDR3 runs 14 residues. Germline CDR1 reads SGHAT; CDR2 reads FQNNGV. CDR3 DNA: TGTGCCAGCAGCAGGGGTCTAGCGGGAGACGAGCAGTACTTC. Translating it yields CASSRGLAGDEQYF.

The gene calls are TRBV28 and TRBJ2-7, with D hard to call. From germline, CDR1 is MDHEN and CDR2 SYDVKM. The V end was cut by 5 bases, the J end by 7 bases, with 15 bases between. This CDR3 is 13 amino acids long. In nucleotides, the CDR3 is TGTGCCAGCAGTCGAGCACTGGGTTCGGAGCAGTACTTC. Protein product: CASSRALGSEQYF.

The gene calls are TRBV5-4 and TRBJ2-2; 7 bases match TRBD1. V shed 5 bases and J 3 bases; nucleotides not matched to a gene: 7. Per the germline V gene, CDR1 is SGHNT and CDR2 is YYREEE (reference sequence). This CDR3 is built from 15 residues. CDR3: CASSYGTDYTGELFF. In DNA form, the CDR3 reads TGTGCCAGCAGTTACGGGACAGACTACACCGGGGAGCTGTTTTTT. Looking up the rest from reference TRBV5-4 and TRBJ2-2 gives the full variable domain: ETGVTQSPTHLIKTRGQQVTLRCSSQSGHNTVSWYQQALGQGPQFIFQYYREEENGRGNFPPRFSGLQFPNYSSELNVNALELDDSALYLCASSYGTDYTGELFFGEGSRLTVL.

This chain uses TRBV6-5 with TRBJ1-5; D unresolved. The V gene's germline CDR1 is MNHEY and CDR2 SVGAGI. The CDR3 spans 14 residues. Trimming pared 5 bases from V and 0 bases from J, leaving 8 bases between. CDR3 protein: CASSRGYSNQPQHF. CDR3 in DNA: TGTGCCAGCAGTCGCGGTTATAGCAATCAGCCCCAGCATTTT.

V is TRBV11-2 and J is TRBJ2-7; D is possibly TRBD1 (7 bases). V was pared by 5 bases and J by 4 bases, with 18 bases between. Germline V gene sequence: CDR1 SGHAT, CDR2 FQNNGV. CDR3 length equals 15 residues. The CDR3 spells CASSPLKGAGYEQYF. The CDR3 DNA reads TGTGCCAGCAGCCCCCTGAAGGGGGCGGGGTACGAGCAGTACTTC.

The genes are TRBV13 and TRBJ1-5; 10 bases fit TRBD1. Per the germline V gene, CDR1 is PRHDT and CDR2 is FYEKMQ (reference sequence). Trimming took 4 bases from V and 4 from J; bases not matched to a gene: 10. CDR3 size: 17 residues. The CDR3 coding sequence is TGTGCCAGCAGCTCCGTTGGGGACAGGGGTTGGAATCAGCCCCAGCATTTT. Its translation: CASSSVGDRGWNQPQHF.

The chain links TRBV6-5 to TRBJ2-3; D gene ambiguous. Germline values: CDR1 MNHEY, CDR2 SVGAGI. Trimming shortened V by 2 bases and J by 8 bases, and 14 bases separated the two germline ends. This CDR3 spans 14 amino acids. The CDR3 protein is CASSYQLTAGTQYF. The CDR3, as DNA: TGTGCCAGCAGTTACCAACTAACGGCCGGTACGCAGTATTTT.

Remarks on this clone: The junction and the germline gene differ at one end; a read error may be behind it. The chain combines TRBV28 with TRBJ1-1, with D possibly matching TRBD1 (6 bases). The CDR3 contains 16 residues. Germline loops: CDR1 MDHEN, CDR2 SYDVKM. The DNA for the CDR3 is TGTACCAGCAGTTTAGGGGGGCGAAGGTGGAACACTGAAGCTTTCTTT. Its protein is CTSSLGGRRWNTEAFF.

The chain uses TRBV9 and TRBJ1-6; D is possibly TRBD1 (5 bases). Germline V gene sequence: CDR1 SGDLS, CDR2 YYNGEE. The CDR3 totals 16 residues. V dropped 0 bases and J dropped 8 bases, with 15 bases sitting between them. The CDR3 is CASSVGTAGDYSPLHF. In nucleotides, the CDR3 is TGTGCCAGCAGCGTAGGAACAGCGGGGGATTATTCACCCCTCCACTTT.

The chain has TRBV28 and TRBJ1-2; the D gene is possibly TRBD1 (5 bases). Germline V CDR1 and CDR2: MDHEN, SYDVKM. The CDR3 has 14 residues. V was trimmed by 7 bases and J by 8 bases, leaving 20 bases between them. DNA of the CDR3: TGTGCCAGCACCCGACTAGGGCAGGGTGTCGGCTACACCTTC. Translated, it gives CASTRLGQGVGYTF.

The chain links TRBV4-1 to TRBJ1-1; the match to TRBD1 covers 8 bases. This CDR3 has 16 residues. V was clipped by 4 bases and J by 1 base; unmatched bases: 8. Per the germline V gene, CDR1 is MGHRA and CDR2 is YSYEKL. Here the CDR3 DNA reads TGCGCCAGCAGCCGCCCATCCGGGACAGGGAACACTGAAGCTTTCTTT. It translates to CASSRPSGTGNTEAFF.

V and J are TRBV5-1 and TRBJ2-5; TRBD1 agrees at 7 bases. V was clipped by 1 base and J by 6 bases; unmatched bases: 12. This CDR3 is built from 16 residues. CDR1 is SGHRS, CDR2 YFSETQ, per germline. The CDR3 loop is CASSLQAKTGVQTQYF. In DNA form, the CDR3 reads TGCGCCAGCAGCTTGCAGGCCAAAACAGGGGTACAGACCCAGTACTTC.

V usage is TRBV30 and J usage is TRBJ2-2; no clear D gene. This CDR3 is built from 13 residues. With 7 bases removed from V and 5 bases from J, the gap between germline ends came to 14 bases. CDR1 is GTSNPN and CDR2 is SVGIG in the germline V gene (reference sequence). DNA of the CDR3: TGTGCCTCAACCGGGTTTCTAACCGGGGAGCTGTTTTTT. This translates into CASTGFLTGELFF.

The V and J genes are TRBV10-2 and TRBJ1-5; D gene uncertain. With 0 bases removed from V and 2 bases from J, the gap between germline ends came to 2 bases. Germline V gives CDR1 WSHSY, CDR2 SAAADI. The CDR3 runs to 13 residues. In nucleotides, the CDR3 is TGCGCCAGCAGTGAGTCAGGCAATCAGCCCCAGCATTTT. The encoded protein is CASSESGNQPQHF.

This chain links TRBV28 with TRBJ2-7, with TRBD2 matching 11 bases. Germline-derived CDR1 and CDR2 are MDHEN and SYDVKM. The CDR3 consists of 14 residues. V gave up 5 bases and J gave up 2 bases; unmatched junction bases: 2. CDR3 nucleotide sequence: TGTGCCAGCAGTCCGGGACTAGCGGCCTACGAGCAGTACTTC. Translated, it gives CASSPGLAAYEQYF.

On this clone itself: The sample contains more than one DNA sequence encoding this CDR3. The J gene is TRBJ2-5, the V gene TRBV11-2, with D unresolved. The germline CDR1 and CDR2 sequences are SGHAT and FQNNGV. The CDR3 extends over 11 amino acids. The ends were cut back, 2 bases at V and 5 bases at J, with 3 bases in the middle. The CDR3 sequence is CASSLSETQYF. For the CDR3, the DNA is TGTGCCAGCAGCTTATCTGAGACCCAGTACTTC.